These T cell receptor beta chains were read from a single sample in a study of blood T cells in healthy people across ages. TCRdb redid the calling of the 5' RACE reads with MiXCR, one entry per CDR3 protein. The data show hundreds of thousands of distinct CDR3 sequences, around 25% seen once. This sample was also put to use in a study of T cells of mothers and their children.

Sequencing was done on a sample of blood. Receptors were obtained from a boy between 5 and 17 years old in good health. CDR3s leave out the opening cysteine and the closing phenylalanine or tryptophan.

V	length	J	CDR3
TRBV5-5	12	TRBJ1-1	ASSLVAGKPEAF
TRBV6-5	13	TRBJ2-5	ASRYVDGSRETQY
TRBV7-2	13	TRBJ2-7	ASSLSWQGDHEQY
TRBV20-1	14	TRBJ2-2	SARDQRGGLGGELF
TRBV7-9	8	TRBJ2-1	ASSLNHFF
TRBV20-1	11	TRBJ2-7	SARKAGVLEQY
TRBV6-1	11	TRBJ2-4	ASSDLDKGLEY
TRBV20-1	12	TRBJ2-7	SANYPSLSYEQY
TRBV7-6	13	NA	ASSPMTEGYSEQF
TRBV28	11	TRBJ2-7	ASTPPGAYEQY
TRBV7-9	16	TRBJ2-6	ASSSSGTGTAGANVLT